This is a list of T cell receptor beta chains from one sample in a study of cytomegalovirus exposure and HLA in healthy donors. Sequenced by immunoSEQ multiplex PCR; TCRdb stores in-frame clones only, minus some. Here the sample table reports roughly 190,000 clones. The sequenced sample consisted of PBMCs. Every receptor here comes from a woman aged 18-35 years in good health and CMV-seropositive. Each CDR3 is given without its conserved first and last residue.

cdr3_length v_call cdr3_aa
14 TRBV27 ASSQGTSGVYNEQF
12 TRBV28 ASSSRWIGEKLF
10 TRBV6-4 ASSDRGIGYT
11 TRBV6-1 AATYSTPTEAF
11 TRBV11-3 ASSSRGEDTQY
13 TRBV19 ASSLPQGAVTEAF
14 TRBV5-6 ASSLAGAGGNYGYT
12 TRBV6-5 ASKVQLYVYEQY
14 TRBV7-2 ASSLAGTGGQETQY
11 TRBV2 ASTAVSQETQY
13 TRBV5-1 ASSYPGGLNNEQF
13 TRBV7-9 ASSPGLAQYNEQF
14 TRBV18 ASSPTRTGGANVLT
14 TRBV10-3 AISGTSGGILAEQY
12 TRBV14 ASSQDRVVNTIY
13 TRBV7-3 ASSPTGAKNTEAF
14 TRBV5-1 ASSTTGKGGQETQY
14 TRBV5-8 ASSWGTSGSTDTQY
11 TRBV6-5 ASGLAGVETQY
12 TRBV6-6 ASSYAASGNTIY
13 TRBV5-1 ASSLSSAPQGEQF
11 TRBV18 ASSPGQDYGYT
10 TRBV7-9 ASARGSGGYT
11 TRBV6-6 ASSYSGRSEQY
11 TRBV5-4 ASSLFSNYGYT
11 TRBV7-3 ASSTGVTGELF
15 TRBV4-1 ASSQDPSGGRRDTQY
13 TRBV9 ASSVSRGAGNTIY
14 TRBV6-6 ASTGWTEGGYNEQF
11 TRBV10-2 ASTRELNSPLH
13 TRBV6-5 ASSYRGQVNEKLF
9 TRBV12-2 ASRSTGTGY
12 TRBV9 ASSVVRGHTEAF
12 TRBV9 ASSSSGGADTQY
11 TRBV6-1 ASSEQGYNEQF
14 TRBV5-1 ASSYPYTSGGDEQF
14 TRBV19 ASSHYTGQVYNEQF
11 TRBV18 ASSLGSSYEQY
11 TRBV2 ATQRGGAGELF
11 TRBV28 ASRGQINQPQH
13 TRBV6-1 ASSVADEVTGELF
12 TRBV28 ASSLSDRDNEQF
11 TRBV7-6 ASSPWDNYGYT
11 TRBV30 AWTQTGEYEQY
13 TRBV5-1 ASSRMDRGYNEQF
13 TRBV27 ASSISGTGGEKLF
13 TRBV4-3 ASSFSGGPSYEQY
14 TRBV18 ASSPKPGQGWREQY
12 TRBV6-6 ASSPYGQGDEAF